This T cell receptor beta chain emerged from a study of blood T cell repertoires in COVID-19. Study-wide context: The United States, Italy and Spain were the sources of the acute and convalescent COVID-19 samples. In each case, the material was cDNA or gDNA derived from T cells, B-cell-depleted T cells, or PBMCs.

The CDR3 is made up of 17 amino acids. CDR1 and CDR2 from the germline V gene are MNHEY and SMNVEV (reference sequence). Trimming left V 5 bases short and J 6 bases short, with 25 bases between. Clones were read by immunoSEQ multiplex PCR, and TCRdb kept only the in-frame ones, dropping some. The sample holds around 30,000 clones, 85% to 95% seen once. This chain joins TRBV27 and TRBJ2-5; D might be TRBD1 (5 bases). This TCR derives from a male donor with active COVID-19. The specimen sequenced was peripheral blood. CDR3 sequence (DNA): TGTGCCAGCAGTCCCTTATGGGGTCAGGGCTACTCCCAGACCCAGTACTTC. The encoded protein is CASSPLWGQGYSQTQYF.